This is a list of T cell receptor beta chains from one sample in a study of blood T cell repertoires in COVID-19. Generated by immunoSEQ multiplex PCR, the TCRdb table keeps only in-frame clones and is missing some. The repertoire has 65,000 to 70,000 clones, roughly 80% of them found once; the top ten carry roughly a sixth. Sequenced material: peripheral blood. The receptors stem from a man older than 75 with active COVID-19. CDR3s include the opening cysteine and the closing phenylalanine or tryptophan. D genes are given only for firm matches. A row's size may be missing; if present it is once, few, many or a size class.

size	D	V	J	CDR3	DNA
.	.	TRBV12-5	TRBJ2-3	CASGLFHTDTQYF	TGTGCTAGTGGTTTGTTCCACACAGATACGCAGTATTTT
.	TRBD1	TRBV2	TRBJ2-1	CASSAGQIGEQFF	TGTGCCAGCAGTGCGGGACAGATAGGTGAGCAGTTCTTC
few	.	TRBV2	TRBJ1-5	CASSEGDYNQPQHF	TGTGCCAGCAGTGAAGGGGACTATAATCAGCCCCAGCATTTT
few	.	TRBV24-1	TRBJ2-2	CATARLGAPGELFF	TGTGCCACCGCCCGGCTAGGGGCGCCCGGGGAGCTGTTTTTT
.	.	TRBV11-2	TRBJ2-3	CASSPGHLKDTQYF	TGTGCCAGCAGCCCCGGACACCTCAAAGATACGCAGTATTTT
.	TRBD1	TRBV19	TRBJ1-4	CATRQGTNEKLFF	TGTGCCACGCGACAGGGGACTAATGAAAAACTGTTTTTT
.	TRBD1	TRBV19	TRBJ1-2	CASSIVQGARGYTF	TGTGCCAGTAGTATAGTACAGGGGGCTCGTGGCTACACCTTC
.	.	TRBV6-1	TRBJ1-5	CASSEVVRGITNQPQHF	TGTGCCAGCAGTGAAGTTGTACGGGGGATAACGAATCAGCCCCAGCATTTT
.	TRBD2	TRBV6-1	TRBJ2-1	CASSESSNLAGLYNEQFF	TGTGCCAGCAGTGAATCGTCCAACTTAGCGGGGCTCTACAATGAGCAGTTCTTC
.	.	TRBV4-1	TRBJ1-5	CASSQFSLGNQPQHF	TGCGCCAGCAGCCAATTTAGTCTGGGCAATCAGCCCCAGCATTTT
.	TRBD1	TRBV6-1	TRBJ1-1	CASSEEHRGHTEAFF	TGTGCCAGCAGTGAAGAGCACAGGGGGCATACTGAAGCTTTCTTT
.	.	TRBV7-2	TRBJ1-1	CASSPSTGYPTEAFF	TGTGCCAGCAGCCCCAGTACAGGGTATCCCACTGAAGCTTTCTTT
.	TRBD1	TRBV5-6	TRBJ2-5	CASSLGGQGFETQYF	TGTGCCAGCAGCTTGGGGGGACAGGGCTTTGAGACCCAGTACTTC
once	.	TRBV7-9	TRBJ2-1	CASSLAGGNEQFF	TGTGCCAGCAGCTTAGCGGGGGGCAATGAGCAGTTCTTC
.	.	TRBV19	TRBJ2-7	CASGQTYEQYF	TGTGCCAGCGGACAGACCTACGAGCAGTACTTC
.	.	TRBV21-1	TRBJ2-5	CASSVRDRENQETQYF	TGTGCCAGCAGCGTACGGGACAGGGAGAACCAAGAGACCCAGTACTTC
few	.	TRBV5-5	TRBJ1-1	CASSLVGGRREAFF	TGTGCCAGCAGCCTAGTTGGCGGTCGCCGAGAAGCTTTCTTT
.	.	TRBV6-2/TRBV6-3	TRBJ1-5	CASSSWARDNQPQHF	TGTGCCAGCAGTTCTTGGGCCAGAGACAATCAGCCCCAGCATTTT
.	.	TRBV7-9	TRBJ1-1	CASSLSGFEAFF	TGTGCCAGCAGCTTATCCGGGTTTGAAGCTTTCTTT
once	.	TRBV7-2	TRBJ2-7	CASSPRVGTSSYEQYF	TGTGCCAGCAGCCCTCGGGTAGGTACCAGCTCCTACGAGCAGTACTTC
.	TRBD1	TRBV3-1/TRBV3-2	TRBJ1-5	CASSETGADQPQHF	TGTGCCAGCAGCGAAACAGGGGCCGATCAGCCCCAGCATTTT
.	TRBD1	TRBV5-1	TRBJ2-4	CASSLGDRLAKNIQYF	TGCGCCAGCAGCTTGGGGGACAGGCTAGCCAAAAACATTCAGTACTTC
once	.	TRBV24-1	TRBJ2-1	CATSGNYNEQFF	TGTGCCACCAGCGGGAATTACAATGAGCAGTTCTTC
.	TRBD1	TRBV14	TRBJ2-1	CASSQDIGGWSYNEQFF	TGTGCCAGCAGCCAAGATATAGGGGGCTGGTCCTACAATGAGCAGTTCTTC
.	TRBD1	TRBV5-4	TRBJ1-1	CASSPGQGLNTEAFF	TGTGCCAGCAGCCCGGGACAGGGACTGAACACTGAAGCTTTCTTT